Listed here are 13 T cell receptor beta chains from one sample, sequenced in a study of T-cell memory formation after mild COVID-19. TCRdb processed the 5' RACE reads anew with MiXCR; each CDR3 protein has one entry. The sample has around 340,000 distinct CDR3 sequences; less than 20% are singletons. The specimen sequenced was PBMCs or a T cell subset sorted from them (not recorded which). Source of these receptors: a man younger than 35 who had mild COVID-19 (a few samples of this study predate the infection). Cell type and time point are not known.

This clonotype was seen only a few times. V is TRBV20-1 and J is TRBJ1-4; D unclear. This CDR3 has 18 residues. Germline values: CDR1 DFQATT, CDR2 SNEGSKA (reference sequence). V lost 7 bases and J lost 0, with 24 bases in between. The CDR3 loop reads CSVQPVGRRLATNEKLFF. In DNA, the CDR3 is TGCAGTGTTCAACCCGTCGGGCGGCGGCTTGCAACTAATGAAAAACTGTTTTTT.

This clonotype has at least ten counts. This chain links TRBV3-1 with TRBJ2-7, with 9 bases aligning to TRBD2. Germline CDR1 is LGHDT and CDR2 is YNNKEL (reference sequence). V was pared by 5 bases and J by 6 bases, with 14 bases of the junction left unmatched. The CDR3 totals 16 residues. CDR3 coding DNA: TGTGCCAGCAGCGACCACTACCGACTAGCGGCCGGCGAGCAGTACTTC. It codes for CASSDHYRLAAGEQYF.

This clonotype came up a few times. The V call is TRBV4-3, the J call TRBJ1-1; perhaps TRBD1 as D (5 bases). Germline CDR1 and CDR2: LGHNA and YSLEER. This CDR3 comprises 14 residues. V was shortened by 3 bases and J by 7 bases, with 15 bases between the two germline ends. The CDR3 DNA reads as TGCGCCAGCAGCCATACAGACAGAACAGTTGAAGCTTTCTTT. This sequence encodes CASSHTDRTVEAFF.

The chain couples TRBV7-2 to TRBJ2-7, with D maybe TRBD1 (5 bases). With 1 base removed from V and 4 bases from J, the gap between germline ends came to 14 bases. Germline V gene sequence: CDR1 SGHTA, CDR2 FQGNSA. The CDR3 consists of 15 residues. In DNA, the CDR3 is TGTGCCAGCAGCTTAGTTGGGGCAGGCGCTTACGAGCAGTACGTC. It specifies CASSLVGAGAYEQYV.

The chain carries TRBV12-3 or TRBV12-4 and TRBJ1-2, with D perhaps matching TRBD1 (5 bases). V was cut by 5 bases and J by 4 bases, with 14 bases left in between. CDR3 length: 14 amino acids. The CDR3 DNA follows: TGTGCCAGCAGTCCCAGTAGAGGGGCCTATGGCTACACCTTC. This translates into CASSPSRGAYGYTF.

This clonotype was seen only a few times. CDR3 residues: CASSQGPALRGEQYV. The DNA of the CDR3 is TGCGCCAGCAGCCAAGGACCAGCCCTACGAGGCGAGCAGTACGTC. The rearrangement joins TRBV4-1 to TRBJ2-7; D not resolved. This CDR3 region has 15 residues. Trimming cost V 1 base and J 6 bases, with 16 bases left between them. CDR1 and CDR2 (germline): MGHRA, YSYEKL.

The chain employs TRBV11-1 and TRBJ2-2; D remains unclear. The CDR3 has 15 amino acids. Trimming removed 2 bases from V and 3 bases from J, with 10 bases in between. Per germline, CDR1 SGHAT and CDR2 FQDESV (reference sequence). CDR3 sequence reads: CASSLSGMYTGELFF. In DNA form, the CDR3 reads TGTGCCAGCAGCTTATCGGGCATGTACACCGGGGAGCTGTTTTTT. Combining the CDR3 with reference TRBV11-1 and TRBJ2-2 gives the whole variable domain EAEVAQSPRYKITEKSQAVAFWCDPISGHATLYWYRQILGQGPELLVQFQDESVVDDSQLPKDRFSAERLKGVDSTLKIQPAELGDSAMYLCASSLSGMYTGELFFGEGSRLTVL.

The chain is built from TRBV4-1 and TRBJ1-2; D is unclear. Trimming left V 3 bases short and J 1 base short, with 15 bases between. This CDR3 contains 16 residues. Germline loops: CDR1 MGHRA, CDR2 YSYEKL. This CDR3 reads CASSQPMRGRNYGYTF. CDR3 nucleotide sequence: TGCGCCAGCAGCCAGCCCATGCGCGGCCGTAACTATGGCTACACCTTC.

The chain carries TRBV27 and TRBJ2-7; D uncertain. Germline V gene lookup returns CDR1 MNHEY and CDR2 SMNVEV (reference sequence). Trimming cost V 8 bases and J 2 bases, with 13 bases left between them. The CDR3 totals 13 residues. CDR3 coding DNA: TGTGCCAGCGCACTAAGAAGGGCCTACGAGCAGTACTTC. It codes for CASALRRAYEQYF.

The table lists this clonotype with a few counts. The gene calls are TRBV7-7 and TRBJ2-2; D uncertain. CDR1 is SSHAT, CDR2 FNYEAQ, per germline (reference sequence). The ends were cut back, 5 bases at V and 5 bases at J, with 12 bases in the middle. The CDR3 covers 14 residues. The CDR3 DNA reads TGTGCCAGCAGCCCAGTAGCAGAAACCGGGGAGCTGTTTTTT. This encodes CASSPVAETGELFF.

This clonotype has just a few counts. The V and J genes are TRBV2 and TRBJ1-2, with TRBD1 as a possible D gene (5 bases). The CDR3 consists of 13 residues. In germline, CDR1 is SNHLY, CDR2 FYNNEI. The V end was cut by 6 bases, the J end by 2 bases, with 10 bases between. As DNA, the CDR3 is TGTGCCAGCAGGGGGGAAGGGAACTATGGCTACACCTTC. It codes for CASRGEGNYGYTF.

This clonotype was seen a handful of times. The chain joins TRBV4-2 to TRBJ1-1; unclear D gene. Trimming pared 1 base from V and 0 bases from J, leaving 9 bases between. CDR1 and CDR2 from the germline V gene are LGHNA and YNFKEQ. The CDR3 extends over 15 amino acids. CDR3 DNA: TGTGCCAGCAGCCAAGGAGACACAGTGAACACTGAAGCTTTCTTT. Protein: CASSQGDTVNTEAFF.

This clonotype was counted between two and nine times. The rearrangement links TRBV5-4 to TRBJ2-1; 9 bases are a match to TRBD2. The CDR3 runs 15 residues. Losses at the gene ends were 7 bases for V and 10 bases for J; bases not matched to a gene: 15. The germline V gene encodes CDR1 SGHNT and CDR2 YYREEE (reference sequence). The CDR3 coding sequence is TGTGCCAGCCAGCTCCAGGCGCGGGGGGGTAACGAGCAGTTCTTC. This sequence encodes CASQLQARGGNEQFF.